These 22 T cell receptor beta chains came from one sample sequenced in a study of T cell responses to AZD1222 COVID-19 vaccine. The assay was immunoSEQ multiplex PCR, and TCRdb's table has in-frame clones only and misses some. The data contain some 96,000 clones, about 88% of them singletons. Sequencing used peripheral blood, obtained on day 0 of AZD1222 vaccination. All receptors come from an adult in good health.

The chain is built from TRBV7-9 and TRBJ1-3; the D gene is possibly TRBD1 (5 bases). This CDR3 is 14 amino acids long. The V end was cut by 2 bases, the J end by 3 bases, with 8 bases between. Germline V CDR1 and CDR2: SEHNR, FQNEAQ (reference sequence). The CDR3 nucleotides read TGTGCCAGCAGCTTACGGGGGGGTGGAAACACCATATATTTT. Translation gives CASSLRGGGNTIYF.

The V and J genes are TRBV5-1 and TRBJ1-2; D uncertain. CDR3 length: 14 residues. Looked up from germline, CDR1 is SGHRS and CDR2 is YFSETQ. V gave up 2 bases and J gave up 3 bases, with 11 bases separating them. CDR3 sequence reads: CASSLGPPDYGYTF. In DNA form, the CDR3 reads TGCGCCAGCAGCTTAGGCCCCCCTGACTATGGCTACACCTTC.

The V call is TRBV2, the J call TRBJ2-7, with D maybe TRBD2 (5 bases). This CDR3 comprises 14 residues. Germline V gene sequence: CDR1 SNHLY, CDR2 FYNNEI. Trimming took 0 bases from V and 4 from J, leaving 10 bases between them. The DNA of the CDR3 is TGTGCCAGCAGTGAAGCGCTTCGGGGTTACGAGCAGTACTTC. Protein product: CASSEALRGYEQYF.

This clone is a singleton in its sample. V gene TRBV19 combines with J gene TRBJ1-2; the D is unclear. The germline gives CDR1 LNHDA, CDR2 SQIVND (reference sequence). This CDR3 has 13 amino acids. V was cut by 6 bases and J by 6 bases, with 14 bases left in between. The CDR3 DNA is TGTGCCAGTAGGCCCGGACTCTTCAATGGCTACACCTTC. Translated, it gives CASRPGLFNGYTF. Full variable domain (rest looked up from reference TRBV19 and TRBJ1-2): DGGITQSPKYLFRKEGQNVTLSCEQNLNHDAMYWYRQDPGQGLRLIYYSQIVNDFQKGDIAEGYSVSREKKESFPLTVTSAQKNPTAFYLCASRPGLFNGYTFGSGTRLTVV.

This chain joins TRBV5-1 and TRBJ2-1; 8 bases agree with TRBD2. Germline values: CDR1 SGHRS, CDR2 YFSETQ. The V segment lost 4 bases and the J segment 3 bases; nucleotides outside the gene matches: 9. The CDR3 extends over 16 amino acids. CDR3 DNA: TGCGCCAGCAGCCCCGGGGGGGCAGCGATCTACAATGAGCAGTTCTTC. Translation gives CASSPGGAAIYNEQFF.

CDR3 loop: CASSFTGSYNEQFF. CDR3 DNA sequence: TGTGCCAGCAGCTTTACAGGTTCTTACAATGAGCAGTTCTTC. V is TRBV5-4 and J is TRBJ2-1; D is possibly TRBD1 (5 bases). This CDR3 contains 14 residues. CDR1 and CDR2 from the germline V gene are SGHNT and YYREEE (reference sequence). With 2 bases removed from V and 4 bases from J, the gap between germline ends came to 10 bases.

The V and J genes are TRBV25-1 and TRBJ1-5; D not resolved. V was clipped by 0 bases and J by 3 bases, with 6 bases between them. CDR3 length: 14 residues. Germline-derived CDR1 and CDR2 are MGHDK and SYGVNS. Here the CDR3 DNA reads TGTGCCAGCAGTGAATACAGTCTCAATCAGCCCCAGCATTTT. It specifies CASSEYSLNQPQHF.

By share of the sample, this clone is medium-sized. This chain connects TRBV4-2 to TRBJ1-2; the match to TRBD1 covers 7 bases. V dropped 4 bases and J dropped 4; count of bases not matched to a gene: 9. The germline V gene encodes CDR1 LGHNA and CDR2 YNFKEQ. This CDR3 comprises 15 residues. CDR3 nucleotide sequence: TGTGCCAGCAGCCTCGACAGGGCTAGCCCCTATGGCTACACCTTC. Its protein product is CASSLDRASPYGYTF.

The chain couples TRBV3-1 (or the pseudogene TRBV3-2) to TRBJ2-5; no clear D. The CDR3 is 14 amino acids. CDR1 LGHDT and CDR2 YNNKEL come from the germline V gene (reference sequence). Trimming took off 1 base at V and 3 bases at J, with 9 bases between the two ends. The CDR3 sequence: CASSQAGLEETQYF. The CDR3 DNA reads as TGTGCCAGCAGCCAAGCTGGGCTTGAAGAGACCCAGTACTTC.

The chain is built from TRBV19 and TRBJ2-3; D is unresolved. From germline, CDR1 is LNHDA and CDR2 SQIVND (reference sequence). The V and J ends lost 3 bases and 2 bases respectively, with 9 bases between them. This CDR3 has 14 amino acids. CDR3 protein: CASSMMFPTDTQYF. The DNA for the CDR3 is TGTGCCAGTAGTATGATGTTTCCCACAGATACGCAGTATTTT.

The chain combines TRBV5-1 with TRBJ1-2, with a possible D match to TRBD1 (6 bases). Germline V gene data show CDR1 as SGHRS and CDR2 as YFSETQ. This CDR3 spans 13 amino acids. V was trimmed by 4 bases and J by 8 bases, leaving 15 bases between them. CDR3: CASSQDTGLGYTF. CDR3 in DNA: TGCGCCAGCAGCCAGGACACAGGGCTAGGCTACACCTTC.

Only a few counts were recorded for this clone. This CDR3 is CASRADRNQPQHF. CDR3 nucleotide sequence: TGTGCCAGCAGGGCGGACCGGAATCAGCCCCAGCATTTT. This chain connects TRBV27 to TRBJ1-5; D remains unclear. The V gene's germline CDR1 is MNHEY and CDR2 SMNVEV (reference sequence). This CDR3 contains 13 residues. Trimming left V 6 bases short and J 4 bases short, with 10 bases between.

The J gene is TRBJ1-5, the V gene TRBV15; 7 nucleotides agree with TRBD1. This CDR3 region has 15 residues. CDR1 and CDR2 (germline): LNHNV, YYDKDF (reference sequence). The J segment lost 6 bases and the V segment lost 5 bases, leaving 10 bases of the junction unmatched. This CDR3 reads CATSGQEQVGQPQHF. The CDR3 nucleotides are TGTGCCACCAGCGGACAGGAGCAGGTTGGTCAGCCCCAGCATTTT.

The CDR3: CASSLDHATYEQYF. In DNA form, the CDR3 reads TGTGCCAGCAGCTTGGATCACGCCACCTACGAGCAGTACTTC. The gene calls are TRBV5-4 and TRBJ2-7; D remains unclear. This CDR3 spans 14 amino acids. The germline gives CDR1 SGHNT, CDR2 YYREEE (reference sequence). Trimming pared 0 bases from V and 2 bases from J, leaving 9 bases between.

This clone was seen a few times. CDR3 protein: CASSSLGVAGAVEQFF. The DNA for the CDR3 is TGCGCCAGCAGCTCACTGGGGGTAGCGGGGGCCGTCGAGCAGTTCTTC. The rearrangement uses TRBV5-1 and TRBJ2-1, with 9 positions matching TRBD2. The V gene end was trimmed by 3 bases and the J gene end by 10 bases; junction bases not matched to a gene: 14. This CDR3 is 16 amino acids long. CDR1 and CDR2 from the germline V gene are SGHRS and YFSETQ.

CDR3 in DNA: TGTGCCAGCAGTTTGACAGGGTTTAATGAAAAACTGTTTTTT. The encoded protein is CASSLTGFNEKLFF. The V call is TRBV7-2, the J call TRBJ1-4; 7 bases line up with TRBD1. Germline CDR1 reads SGHTA; CDR2 reads FQGNSA. J lost 4 bases, V lost 6 bases, and 5 bases had no gene match. CDR3 size: 14 residues.

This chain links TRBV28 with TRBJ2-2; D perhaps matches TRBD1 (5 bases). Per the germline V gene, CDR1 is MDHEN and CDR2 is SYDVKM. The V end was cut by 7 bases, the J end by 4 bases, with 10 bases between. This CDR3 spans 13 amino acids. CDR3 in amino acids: CASTPDSTGELFF. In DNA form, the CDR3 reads TGTGCCAGCACCCCCGACAGCACCGGGGAGCTGTTTTTT.

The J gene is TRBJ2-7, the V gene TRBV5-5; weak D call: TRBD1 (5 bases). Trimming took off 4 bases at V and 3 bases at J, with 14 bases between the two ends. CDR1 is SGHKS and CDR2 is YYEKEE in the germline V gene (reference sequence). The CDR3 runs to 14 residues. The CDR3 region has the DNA TGTGCCAGCAGCATAACAGGAACTAACTACGAGCAGTACTTC. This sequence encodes CASSITGTNYEQYF.

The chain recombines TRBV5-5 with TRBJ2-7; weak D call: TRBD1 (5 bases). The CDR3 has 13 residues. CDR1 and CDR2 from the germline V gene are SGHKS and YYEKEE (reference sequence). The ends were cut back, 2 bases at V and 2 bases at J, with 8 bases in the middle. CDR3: CASSLQATYEQYF. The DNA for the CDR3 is TGTGCCAGCAGCTTACAGGCGACCTACGAGCAGTACTTC. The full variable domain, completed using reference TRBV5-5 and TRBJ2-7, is DAGVTQSPTHLIKTRGQQVTLRCSPISGHKSVSWYQQVLGQGPQFIFQYYEKEERGRGNFPDRFSARQFPNYSSELNVNALLLGDSALYLCASSLQATYEQYFGPGTRLTVT.

The CDR3 sequence: CASSLRGTGDEKLFF. DNA of the CDR3: TGTGCCAGCAGCTTAAGGGGGACAGGGGATGAAAAACTGTTTTTT. This sequence joins TRBV11-2 and TRBJ1-4, with 10 bases fitting TRBD1. CDR3 length: 15 amino acids. The ends lost 2 bases at V and 6 bases at J; junction bases unmatched: 3. The V gene's germline CDR1 is SGHAT and CDR2 FQNNGV.

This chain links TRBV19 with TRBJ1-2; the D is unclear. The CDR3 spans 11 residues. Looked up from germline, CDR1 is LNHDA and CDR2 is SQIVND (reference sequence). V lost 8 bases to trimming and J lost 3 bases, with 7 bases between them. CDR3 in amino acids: CASLEDYGYTF. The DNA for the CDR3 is TGTGCCAGTCTGGAGGACTATGGCTACACCTTC.

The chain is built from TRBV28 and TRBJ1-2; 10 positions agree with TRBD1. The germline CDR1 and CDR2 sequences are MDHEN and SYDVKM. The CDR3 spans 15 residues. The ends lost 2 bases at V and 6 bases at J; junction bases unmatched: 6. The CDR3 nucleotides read TGTGCCAGCAGTTTACCCTCTGACAGGGGGCATGGCTACACCTTC. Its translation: CASSLPSDRGHGYTF.